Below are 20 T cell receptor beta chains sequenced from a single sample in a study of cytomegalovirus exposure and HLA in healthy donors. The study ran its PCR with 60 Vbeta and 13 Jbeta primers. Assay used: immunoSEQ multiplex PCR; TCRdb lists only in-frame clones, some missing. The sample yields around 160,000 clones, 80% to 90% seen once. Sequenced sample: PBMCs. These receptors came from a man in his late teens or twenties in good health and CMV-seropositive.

The CDR3 loop is CASSYGGPSSTEAFF. In DNA form, the CDR3 reads TGTGCCAGCAGTTACGGAGGCCCCTCGAGCACTGAAGCTTTCTTT. This chain links TRBV6-5 with TRBJ1-1, with D unclear. V lost 2 bases and J 4 bases, leaving 14 bases between the germline ends. Germline V gene lookup returns CDR1 MNHEY and CDR2 SVGAGI. This CDR3 comprises 15 residues.

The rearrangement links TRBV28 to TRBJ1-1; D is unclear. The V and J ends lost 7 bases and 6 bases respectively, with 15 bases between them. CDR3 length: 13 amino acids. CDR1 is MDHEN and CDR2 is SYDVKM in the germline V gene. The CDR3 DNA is TGTGCCAGCACCCTAGGCCCCGGGGCTGAAGCTTTCTTT. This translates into CASTLGPGAEAFF.

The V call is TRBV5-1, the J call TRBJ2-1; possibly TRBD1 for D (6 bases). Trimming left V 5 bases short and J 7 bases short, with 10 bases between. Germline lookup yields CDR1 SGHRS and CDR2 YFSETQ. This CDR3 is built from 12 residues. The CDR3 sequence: CASRGTGNEQFF. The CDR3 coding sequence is TGCGCCAGCAGGGGAACAGGGAATGAGCAGTTCTTC.

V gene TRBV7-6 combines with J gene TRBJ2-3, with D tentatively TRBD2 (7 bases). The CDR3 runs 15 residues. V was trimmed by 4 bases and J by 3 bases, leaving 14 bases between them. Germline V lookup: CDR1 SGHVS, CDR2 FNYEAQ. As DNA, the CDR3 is TGTGCCAGCAGCTGGGGGGGCGGCCCAACAGATACGCAGTATTTT. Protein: CASSWGGGPTDTQYF.

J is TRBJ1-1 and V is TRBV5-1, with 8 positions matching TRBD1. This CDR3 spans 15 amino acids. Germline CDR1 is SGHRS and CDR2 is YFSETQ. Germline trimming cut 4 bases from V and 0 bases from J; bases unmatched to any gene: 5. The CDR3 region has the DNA TGCGCCAGCAGCCCAGCGACAGGGGTGAACACTGAAGCTTTCTTT. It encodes CASSPATGVNTEAFF.

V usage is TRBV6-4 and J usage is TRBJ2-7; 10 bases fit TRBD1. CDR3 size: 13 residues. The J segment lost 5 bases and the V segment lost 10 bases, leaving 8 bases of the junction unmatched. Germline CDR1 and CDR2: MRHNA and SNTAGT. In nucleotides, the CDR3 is TGTGCCACCGAGACAGGGGGCATGAACGAGCAGTACTTC. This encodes CATETGGMNEQYF.

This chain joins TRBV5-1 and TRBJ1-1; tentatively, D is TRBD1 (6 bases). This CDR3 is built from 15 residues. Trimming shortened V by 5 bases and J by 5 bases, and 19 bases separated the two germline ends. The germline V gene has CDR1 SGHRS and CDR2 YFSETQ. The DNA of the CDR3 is TGCGCCAGCAGACCATTACAGGGACCTCGGACTGAAGCTTTCTTT. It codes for CASRPLQGPRTEAFF.

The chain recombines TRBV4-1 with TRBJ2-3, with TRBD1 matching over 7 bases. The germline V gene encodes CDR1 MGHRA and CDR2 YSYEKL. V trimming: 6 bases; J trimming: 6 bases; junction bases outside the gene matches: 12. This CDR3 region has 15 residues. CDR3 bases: TGCGCCAGCAGGCCTAGACAGGGCGGAAGGGATACGCAGTATTTT. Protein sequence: CASRPRQGGRDTQYF.

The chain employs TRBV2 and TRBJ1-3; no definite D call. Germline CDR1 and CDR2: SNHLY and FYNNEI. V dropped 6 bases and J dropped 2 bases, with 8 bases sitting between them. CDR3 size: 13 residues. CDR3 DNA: TGTGCCAGCAGGGCATATGCTGGAAACACCATATATTTT. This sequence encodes CASRAYAGNTIYF.

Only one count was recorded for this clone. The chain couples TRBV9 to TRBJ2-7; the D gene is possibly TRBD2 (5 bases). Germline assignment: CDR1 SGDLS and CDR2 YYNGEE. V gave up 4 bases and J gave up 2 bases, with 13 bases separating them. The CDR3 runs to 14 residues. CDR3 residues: CASSYRSEPYEQYF. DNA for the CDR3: TGTGCCAGCAGCTATCGTAGCGAACCCTACGAGCAGTACTTC.

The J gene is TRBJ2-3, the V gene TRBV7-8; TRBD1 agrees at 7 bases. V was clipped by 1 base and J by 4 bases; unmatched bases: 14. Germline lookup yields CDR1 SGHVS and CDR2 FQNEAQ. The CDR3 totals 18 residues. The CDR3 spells CASSLGGRRGLIADTQYF. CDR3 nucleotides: TGTGCCAGCAGCTTAGGCGGGCGAAGGGGGCTAATTGCAGATACGCAGTATTTT.

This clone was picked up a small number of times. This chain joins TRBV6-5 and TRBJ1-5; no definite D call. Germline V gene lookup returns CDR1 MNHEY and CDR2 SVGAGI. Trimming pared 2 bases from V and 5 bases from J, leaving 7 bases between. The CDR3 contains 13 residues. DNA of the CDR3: TGTGCCAGCAGTTACCGGGGAGATCAGCCCCAGCATTTT. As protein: CASSYRGDQPQHF.

The CDR3 spells CASSRGQGDEQFF. DNA for the CDR3: TGCGCCAGCAGCCGGGGACAGGGCGATGAGCAGTTCTTC. The rearrangement joins TRBV5-1 to TRBJ2-1; 9 nucleotides line up with TRBD1. CDR3 length: 13 residues. CDR1 and CDR2 (germline): SGHRS, YFSETQ. With V trimmed by 4 bases and J by 8 bases, 4 bases remained unmatched.

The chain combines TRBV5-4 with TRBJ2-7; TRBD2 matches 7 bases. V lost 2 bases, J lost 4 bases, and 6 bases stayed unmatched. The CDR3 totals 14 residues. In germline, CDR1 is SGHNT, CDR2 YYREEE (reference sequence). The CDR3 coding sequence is TGTGCCAGCAGCTTCGAGACGGGGGGTTACGAGCAGTACTTC. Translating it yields CASSFETGGYEQYF.

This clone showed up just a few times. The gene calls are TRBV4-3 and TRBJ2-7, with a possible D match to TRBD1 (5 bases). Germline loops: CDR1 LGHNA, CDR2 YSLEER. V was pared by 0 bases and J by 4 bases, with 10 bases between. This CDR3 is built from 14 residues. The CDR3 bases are TGCGCCAGCAGCCAAGACAGGGTGGGATACGAGCAGTACTTC. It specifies CASSQDRVGYEQYF.

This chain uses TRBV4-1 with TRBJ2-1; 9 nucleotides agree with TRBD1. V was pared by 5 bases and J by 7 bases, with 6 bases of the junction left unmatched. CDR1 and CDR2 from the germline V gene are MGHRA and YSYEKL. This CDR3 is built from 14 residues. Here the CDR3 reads CASSSRTGENEQFF. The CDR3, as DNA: TGCGCCAGCAGCTCTAGGACAGGGGAGAATGAGCAGTTCTTC.

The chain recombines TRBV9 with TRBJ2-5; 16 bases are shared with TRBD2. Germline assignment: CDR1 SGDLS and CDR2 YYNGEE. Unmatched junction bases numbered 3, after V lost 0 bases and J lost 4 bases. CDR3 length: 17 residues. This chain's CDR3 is CASSVGGTSGGGETQYF. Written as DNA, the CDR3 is TGTGCCAGCAGCGTAGGAGGGACTAGCGGGGGGGGAGAGACCCAGTACTTC. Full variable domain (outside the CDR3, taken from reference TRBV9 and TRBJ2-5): DSGVTQTPKHLITATGQRVTLRCSPRSGDLSVYWYQQSLDQGLQFLIQYYNGEERAKGNILERFSAQQFPDLHSELNLSSLELGDSALYFCASSVGGTSGGGETQYFGPGTRLLVL.

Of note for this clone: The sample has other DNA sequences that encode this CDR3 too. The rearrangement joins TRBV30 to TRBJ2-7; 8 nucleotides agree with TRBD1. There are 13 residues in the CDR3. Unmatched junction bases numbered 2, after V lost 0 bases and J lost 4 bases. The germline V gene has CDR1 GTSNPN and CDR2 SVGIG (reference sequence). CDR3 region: CAWSVRQGYEQYF. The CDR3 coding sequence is TGTGCCTGGAGTGTACGACAGGGGTACGAGCAGTACTTC.

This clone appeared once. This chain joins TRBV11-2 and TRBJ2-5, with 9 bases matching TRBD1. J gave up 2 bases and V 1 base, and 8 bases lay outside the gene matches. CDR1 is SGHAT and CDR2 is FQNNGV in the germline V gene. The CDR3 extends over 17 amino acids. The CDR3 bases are TGTGCCAGCAGCTTAGTGAGTCCGACAGGGGGTCAAGAGACCCAGTACTTC. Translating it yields CASSLVSPTGGQETQYF.

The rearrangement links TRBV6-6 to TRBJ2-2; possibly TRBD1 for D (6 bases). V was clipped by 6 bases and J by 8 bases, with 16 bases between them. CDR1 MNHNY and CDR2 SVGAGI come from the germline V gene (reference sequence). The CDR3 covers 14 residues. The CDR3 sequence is CASSHHRDSGELFF. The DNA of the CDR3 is TGTGCCAGCAGCCACCACAGGGATTCGGGGGAGCTGTTTTTT.